The 25 T cell receptor beta chains below come from one sample, sequenced in a study of blood T cell repertoires in COVID-19. Sequencing was performed with immunoSEQ multiplex PCR; in TCRdb, only in-frame clones are kept and a portion is missing. Of about 140,000 clones listed, 88% are singletons. The source material was peripheral blood. The source of these receptors is a human donor with COVID-19, enrolled during active disease. The donor label of this sample is uncertain.

This clone was detected once. The V and J genes are TRBV20-1 and TRBJ1-2, with D tentatively TRBD1 (6 bases). The length of the CDR3 is 10 residues. The germline CDR1 and CDR2 sequences are DFQATT and SNEGSKA (reference sequence). V was clipped by 3 bases and J by 7 bases, with 6 bases between them. This CDR3 reads CSASRGGYTF. DNA of the CDR3: TGCAGTGCTAGCAGGGGTGGCTACACCTTC.

The V and J genes are TRBV7-7 and TRBJ2-3, with TRBD2 identical over 11 bases. Germline trimming cut 5 bases from V and 3 bases from J; bases unmatched to any gene: 7. CDR3 length: 16 amino acids. CDR1 SSHAT and CDR2 FNYEAQ come from the germline V gene (reference sequence). The CDR3 region has the DNA TGTGCCAGCAGCCTCAATAGCGGGGGGGATACAGATACGCAGTATTTT. Translated, it gives CASSLNSGGDTDTQYF.

The CDR3 is CASSQGGQGVGPQHF. DNA for the CDR3: TGCGCCAGCAGCCAAGGGGGACAGGGTGTAGGGCCCCAGCATTTT. This chain joins TRBV4-1 and TRBJ1-5, with 9 bases fitting TRBD1. V lost 1 base to trimming and J lost 9 bases; unmatched junction nucleotides: 7. CDR1 and CDR2 (germline): MGHRA, YSYEKL. The CDR3 has 15 residues.

This clone was seen more than once but under ten times. This chain connects TRBV30 to TRBJ1-2, with a possible D match to TRBD1 (5 bases). The CDR3 runs to 14 residues. From germline, CDR1 is GTSNPN and CDR2 SVGIG (reference sequence). V gave up 4 bases and J gave up 7 bases, with 19 bases separating them. For the CDR3, the DNA is TGTGCCTGGAATTCCGGGGGACCTGTAGGTGGCTACACCTTC. Amino acid sequence: CAWNSGGPVGGYTF.

The chain combines TRBV5-5 with TRBJ2-7, with 11 positions matching TRBD2. V dropped 6 bases and J dropped 2; count of bases not matched to a gene: 7. The CDR3 is made up of 15 amino acids. Germline CDR1 and CDR2: SGHKS and YYEKEE (reference sequence). The DNA for the CDR3 is TGTGCCAGCACCCCTAGCGGGAGGTCCCCCTACGAGCAGTACTTC. Its translation: CASTPSGRSPYEQYF.

The chain joins TRBV6-6 to TRBJ2-3, with TRBD2 matching over 8 bases. The V gene's germline CDR1 is MNHNY and CDR2 SVGAGI (reference sequence). V lost 0 bases, J lost 6 bases, and 5 bases stayed unmatched. This CDR3 contains 15 residues. CDR3 coding DNA: TGTGCCAGCAGTTACTCCGGGGGGGCCTGGGATACGCAGTATTTT. It translates to CASSYSGGAWDTQYF.

The gene calls are TRBV5-1 and TRBJ2-1, with D possibly being TRBD2 (6 bases). This CDR3 contains 15 residues. CDR1 and CDR2 from the germline V gene are SGHRS and YFSETQ. Trimming shortened V by 0 bases and J by 7 bases, and 14 bases separated the two germline ends. The DNA of the CDR3 is TGCGCCAGCAGCTTGGCCCGGGGGTATAAGAATGAGCAGTTCTTC. This encodes CASSLARGYKNEQFF. Supplemented by reference TRBV5-1 and TRBJ2-1, the full variable domain reads KAGVTQTPRYLIKTRGQQVTLSCSPISGHRSVSWYQQTPGQGLQFLFEYFSETQRNKGNFPGRFSGRQFSNSRSEMNVSTLELGDSALYLCASSLARGYKNEQFFGPGTRLTVL.

The gene calls are TRBV20-1 and TRBJ1-2, with D hard to call. V shed 6 bases and J shed 4 bases, with 9 bases lying between them. The CDR3 length is 11 residues. Germline V gives CDR1 DFQATT, CDR2 SNEGSKA (reference sequence). The CDR3 coding sequence is TGCAGTGCCCCGTGGAGCTATGGCTACACCTTC. This translates into CSAPWSYGYTF.

This clone is a singleton in its sample. J is TRBJ2-3 and V is TRBV7-3; 13 nucleotides agree with TRBD2. Germline CDR1 SGHTA, CDR2 FQGTGA. Unmatched junction bases numbered 2, after V lost 5 bases and J lost 0 bases. This CDR3 is 16 amino acids long. CDR3 region: CASSRGLAGSTDTQYF. CDR3 DNA sequence: TGTGCCAGCAGCCGGGGACTAGCGGGAAGCACAGATACGCAGTATTTT.

The chain is built from TRBV6-1 and TRBJ1-2, with 7 bases that match TRBD1. J was trimmed by 5 bases and V by 3 bases; bases with no gene match: 9. CDR1 is MNHNS, CDR2 SASEGT, per germline. The CDR3 is made up of 15 amino acids. CDR3 DNA sequence: TGTGCCAGCAGTGACCGACAGGGTAGGTCGTATGGCTACACCTTC. Protein product: CASSDRQGRSYGYTF.

The chain uses TRBV5-1 and TRBJ1-4; 9 bases fit TRBD1. Unmatched junction bases numbered 9, after V lost 6 bases and J lost 3 bases. The CDR3 contains 16 residues. Germline V CDR1 and CDR2: SGHRS, YFSETQ. CDR3 in amino acids: CASTIQGAGANEKLFF. The CDR3 DNA reads as TGCGCCAGCACCATACAGGGGGCCGGCGCTAATGAAAAACTGTTTTTT.

This chain uses TRBV29-1 with TRBJ2-5; D may be TRBD1 (6 bases). The V and J ends lost 4 bases and 5 bases respectively, with 17 bases between them. The CDR3 runs to 14 residues. Germline values: CDR1 SQVTM, CDR2 ANQGSEA. CDR3 region: CSVGGTTTGETQYF. The DNA of the CDR3 is TGCAGCGTTGGGGGGACAACCACCGGGGAGACCCAGTACTTC.

The chain has TRBV5-4 and TRBJ2-3; D may be TRBD1 (6 bases). V was clipped by 4 bases and J by 0 bases, with 18 bases between them. From germline, CDR1 is SGHNT and CDR2 YYREEE (reference sequence). This CDR3 has 17 residues. The CDR3 here is CASSPAERGGSTDTQYF. As DNA, the CDR3 is TGTGCCAGCAGCCCCGCTGAGAGAGGGGGTAGCACAGATACGCAGTATTTT.

The J gene is TRBJ2-5, the V gene TRBV10-2, with D possibly matching TRBD2 (6 bases). The V end was cut by 6 bases, the J end by 0 bases, with 8 bases between. The V gene's germline CDR1 is WSHSY and CDR2 SAAADI. The CDR3 covers 13 residues. The CDR3, as DNA: TGCGCCAGCAGGAGGGACTACCAAGAGACCCAGTACTTC. This encodes CASRRDYQETQYF.

This clone was counted only a few times. The V gene is TRBV5-5, the J gene TRBJ1-1; D is possibly TRBD1 (5 bases). The V end was cut by 4 bases, the J end by 3 bases, with 13 bases between. This CDR3 is built from 14 residues. The germline gives CDR1 SGHKS, CDR2 YYEKEE (reference sequence). This CDR3 reads CASSRRGLDTEAFF. The DNA for the CDR3 is TGTGCCAGCAGCCGGCGGGGGTTGGACACTGAAGCTTTCTTT.

This chain connects TRBV10-3 to TRBJ1-2, with TRBD1 matching 7 bases. Trimming took 6 bases from V and 5 from J; bases not matched to a gene: 9. The germline gives CDR1 ENHRY, CDR2 SYGVKD. This CDR3 comprises 14 residues. In DNA, the CDR3 is TGTGCCATCAGAGATTCCGGGACAGTTTATGGCTACACCTTC. Translated: CAIRDSGTVYGYTF.

In its sample, this clone was seen once. The V call is TRBV18, the J call TRBJ1-3, with TRBD1 matching over 7 bases. Germline V lookup: CDR1 KGHSH, CDR2 LQKENI. There are 15 residues in the CDR3. V dropped 7 bases and J dropped 0; count of bases not matched to a gene: 6. CDR3 in DNA: TGTGCCAGCTTTCTGGACAGGACCTCTGGAAACACCATATATTTT. Amino acid sequence: CASFLDRTSGNTIYF. Complete variable domain (other parts from reference TRBV18 and TRBJ1-3): NAGVMQNPRHLVRRRGQEARLRCSPMKGHSHVYWYRQLPEEGLKFMVYLQKENIIDESGMPKERFSAEFPKEGPSILRIQQVVRGDSAAYFCASFLDRTSGNTIYFGEGSWLTVV.

This clone was observed a few times. Other DNA sequences of this sample code for an identical CDR3. The rearrangement links TRBV5-1 to TRBJ1-3, with unresolved D. The V and J ends lost 0 bases and 0 bases respectively, with 4 bases between them. The CDR3 contains 14 residues. Germline CDR1 is SGHRS and CDR2 is YFSETQ. The CDR3 DNA is TGCGCCAGCAGCTTGGACTCCTCTGGAAACACCATATATTTT. Residues: CASSLDSSGNTIYF.

This chain connects TRBV5-6 to TRBJ1-4; 9 positions match TRBD1. Trimming at V came to 3 bases and at J to 5 bases, leaving 8 bases not matched to a gene. The CDR3 covers 16 residues. The germline gives CDR1 SGHDT, CDR2 YYEEEE. The CDR3 bases are TGTGCCAGCAGCTCAGCGGACAGGGGTTTGAATGAAAAACTGTTTTTT. Translating gives CASSSADRGLNEKLFF. Using reference TRBV5-6 and TRBJ1-4 for the parts outside the CDR3, the full variable domain is DAGVTQSPTHLIKTRGQQVTLRCSPKSGHDTVSWYQQALGQGPQFIFQYYEEEERQRGNFPDRFSGHQFPNYSSELNVNALLLGDSALYLCASSSADRGLNEKLFFGSGTQLSVL.

This chain joins TRBV19 and TRBJ1-6; the D gene is possibly TRBD1 (6 bases). V lost 6 bases to trimming and J lost 10 bases, with 16 bases between them. Germline lookup yields CDR1 LNHDA and CDR2 SQIVND (reference sequence). CDR3 size: 14 residues. The CDR3, as DNA: TGTGCCAGTAGCGGGTCCAGGGGCGGATCACCCCTCCACTTT. It yields the protein CASSGSRGGSPLHF.

The V call is TRBV19, the J call TRBJ2-1, with D perhaps TRBD2 (6 bases). The germline V and J ends were trimmed by 5 bases and 3 bases, with 8 bases remaining between them. Germline CDR1 reads LNHDA; CDR2 reads SQIVND (reference sequence). The length of the CDR3 is 13 residues. CDR3 in DNA: TGTGCCAGTAGTCGGGAGAACTACAATGAGCAGTTCTTC. It specifies CASSRENYNEQFF.

The chain recombines TRBV2 with TRBJ2-2; D gene uncertain. This CDR3 has 14 amino acids. V was pared by 6 bases and J by 1 base, with 9 bases between. Germline lookup yields CDR1 SNHLY and CDR2 FYNNEI. Here the CDR3 reads CASRATGNTGELFF. The CDR3 DNA reads TGTGCCAGCAGGGCGACGGGGAACACCGGGGAGCTGTTTTTT. Combining the CDR3 with reference TRBV2 and TRBJ2-2 gives the whole variable domain EPEVTQTPSHQVTQMGQEVILRCVPISNHLYFYWYRQILGQKVEFLVSFYNNEISEKSEIFDDQFSVERPDGSNFTLKIRSTKLEDSAMYFCASRATGNTGELFFGEGSRLTVL.

This clone was observed a single time. The rearrangement uses TRBV27 and TRBJ2-3; no reliable D call. The V end was cut by 0 bases, the J end by 3 bases, with 10 bases between. Germline values: CDR1 MNHEY, CDR2 SMNVEV (reference sequence). The CDR3 loop spans 15 amino acids. DNA for the CDR3: TGTGCCAGCAGTTTATCGCGAGGCCGGACAGATACGCAGTATTTT. Translating it yields CASSLSRGRTDTQYF.

The gene calls are TRBV5-6 and TRBJ2-3, with TRBD2 identical over 13 bases. The V and J ends lost 4 bases and 7 bases, in that order; junction bases with no gene match: 12. CDR1 SGHDT and CDR2 YYEEEE come from the germline V gene. CDR3 length: 17 amino acids. This CDR3 reads CASSLGLAGDAAYTQYF. The CDR3 region has the DNA TGTGCCAGCAGCCTCGGACTAGCGGGGGATGCCGCGTATACGCAGTATTTT.

A single count supports this clone. This chain connects TRBV18 to TRBJ1-1, with D perhaps TRBD1 (5 bases). This CDR3 region has 13 residues. V was clipped by 6 bases and J by 7 bases, with 15 bases between them. Germline lookup yields CDR1 KGHSH and CDR2 LQKENI. CDR3 nucleotide sequence: TGTGCCAGCTCGGGCGACGGGGGGAGTGAAGCTTTCTTT. This sequence encodes CASSGDGGSEAFF.